This TCR beta chain was sequenced during a study of blood T cell repertoires in COVID-19. The germline V gene has CDR1 MGHRA and CDR2 YSYEKL. This CDR3 has 14 amino acids. Unmatched junction bases numbered 5, after V lost 5 bases and J lost 3 bases. Participants came from some 23 US areas, aged about 18 to 89 years. For recovered donors of Cohort 3, there were two negative PCRs, clearance, or symptom resolution. Original handling: How many nucleated cells were present was estimated from reference gene primer amplification. Only in-frame clones appear in the TCRdb table, and some are missing; sequencing was by immunoSEQ multiplex PCR. V and J calls and clone size are those listed in that table; D and trimming were worked out from the DNA. The sample gives more than 200,000 clones, roughly 87% of which show up once; 10% to 12% is in the top ten.

Sequenced: PBMCs or T cells enriched from blood (not recorded which). The sequence derives from a man younger than 40 who had recovered from COVID-19. J is TRBJ1-2 and V is TRBV4-1, with 8 bases lining up with TRBD1. The CDR3: CASSDGQGDYGYTF. CDR3 DNA sequence: TGCGCCAGCAGCGACGGACAGGGCGACTATGGCTACACCTTC.